Listed below are T cell receptor beta chains from one sample, sequenced in a study of blood T cell repertoires in COVID-19. Produced via immunoSEQ multiplex PCR; TCRdb's table is partial and in-frame only. The table records hundreds of thousands of clones, around 90% of them present only once. The sequenced material came from PBMCs or T cells enriched from blood (not recorded which). The receptors were gathered from a woman aged 40 to 50 with acute COVID-19. CDR3s include the opening cysteine and the closing phenylalanine or tryptophan. Each record gives: CDR3 protein, CDR3 DNA, V gene, J gene, D gene, CDR3 length. A D gene is named only where the DNA matches it firmly.

CDR3aa: CASSLAGKYGGYTF
CDR3nt: TGTGCCAGCAGCTTGGCGGGAAAGTATGGCGGCTACACCTTC
v_gene: TRBV5-5
j_gene: TRBJ1-2
d_gene: NA
len: 14

CDR3aa: CAWSVGTGYGYTF
CDR3nt: TGTGCCTGGAGTGTAGGGACAGGGTATGGCTACACCTTC
v_gene: TRBV30
j_gene: TRBJ1-2
d_gene: TRBD1
len: 13

CDR3aa: CASSEGQGRTDGYTF
CDR3nt: TGTGCCAGCAGCGAGGGACAGGGCAGGACTGATGGCTACACCTTC
v_gene: TRBV9
j_gene: TRBJ1-2
d_gene: TRBD1
len: 15

CDR3aa: CASRTDRAYGYTF
CDR3nt: TGTGCCAGTAGAACGGACAGGGCCTATGGCTACACCTTC
v_gene: TRBV19
j_gene: TRBJ1-2
d_gene: TRBD1
len: 13

CDR3aa: CASAGLGNEKLFF
CDR3nt: TGTGCCAGCGCAGGACTTGGTAATGAAAAACTGTTTTTT
v_gene: TRBV19
j_gene: TRBJ1-4
d_gene: NA
len: 13

CDR3aa: CASSRRRAGGAETQYF
CDR3nt: TGTGCCAGCAGCCGGCGTCGAGCGGGGGGGGCAGAGACCCAGTACTTC
v_gene: TRBV5-6
j_gene: TRBJ2-5
d_gene: TRBD2
len: 16

CDR3aa: CASSLGAGGADTQYF
CDR3nt: TGCGCCAGCAGCTTGGGGGCAGGGGGCGCGGATACGCAGTATTTT
v_gene: TRBV5-1
j_gene: TRBJ2-3
d_gene: TRBD1
len: 15

CDR3aa: CASSMSVNTEAFF
CDR3nt: TGTGCCAGTAGTATGTCGGTGAACACTGAAGCTTTCTTT
v_gene: TRBV19
j_gene: TRBJ1-1
d_gene: NA
len: 13

CDR3aa: CASSIDSLQPQHF
CDR3nt: TGTGCCAGCAGCATTGACAGCCTTCAGCCCCAGCATTTT
v_gene: TRBV11-2
j_gene: TRBJ1-5
d_gene: NA
len: 13

CDR3aa: CASSLGRARELFF
CDR3nt: TGTGCCAGCAGCTTAGGCAGGGCGAGGGAGCTGTTTTTT
v_gene: TRBV7-2
j_gene: TRBJ2-2
d_gene: NA
len: 13